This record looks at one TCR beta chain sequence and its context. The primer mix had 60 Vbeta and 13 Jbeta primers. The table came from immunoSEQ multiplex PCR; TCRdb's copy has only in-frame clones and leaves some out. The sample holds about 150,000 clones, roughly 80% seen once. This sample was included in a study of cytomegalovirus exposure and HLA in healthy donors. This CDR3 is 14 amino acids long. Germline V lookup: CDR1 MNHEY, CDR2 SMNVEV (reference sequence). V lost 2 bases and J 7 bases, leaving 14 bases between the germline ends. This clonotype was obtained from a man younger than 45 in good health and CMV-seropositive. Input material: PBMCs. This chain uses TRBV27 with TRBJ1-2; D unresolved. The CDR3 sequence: CASSLSGRAAGYTF. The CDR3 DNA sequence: TGTGCCAGCAGTTTAAGCGGTAGGGCGGCTGGCTACACCTTC.